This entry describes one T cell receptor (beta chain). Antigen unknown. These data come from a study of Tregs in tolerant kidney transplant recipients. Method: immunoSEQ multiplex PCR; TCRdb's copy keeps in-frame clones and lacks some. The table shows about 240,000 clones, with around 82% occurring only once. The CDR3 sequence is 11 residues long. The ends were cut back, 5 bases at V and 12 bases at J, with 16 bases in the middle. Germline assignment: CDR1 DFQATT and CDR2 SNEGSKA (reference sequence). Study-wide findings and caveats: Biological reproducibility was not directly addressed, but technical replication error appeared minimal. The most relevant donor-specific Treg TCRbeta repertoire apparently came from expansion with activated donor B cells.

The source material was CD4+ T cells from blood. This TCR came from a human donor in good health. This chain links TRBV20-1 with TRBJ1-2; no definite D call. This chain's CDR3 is CSAEIQSDHTF. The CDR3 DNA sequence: TGCAGTGCTGAAATACAGTCGGATCACACCTTC.